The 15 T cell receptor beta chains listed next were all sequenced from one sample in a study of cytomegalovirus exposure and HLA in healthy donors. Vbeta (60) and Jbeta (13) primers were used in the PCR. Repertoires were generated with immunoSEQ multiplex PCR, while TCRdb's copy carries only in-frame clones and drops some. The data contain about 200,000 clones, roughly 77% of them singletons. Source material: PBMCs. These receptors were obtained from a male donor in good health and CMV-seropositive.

The CDR3 DNA sequence: TGTGCCAGCAGCTTAGTTGGGACAGCTAGCTCCTACGAGCAGTACTTC. Translating it yields CASSLVGTASSYEQYF. V is TRBV7-6 and J is TRBJ2-7; TRBD1 matches 7 bases. Germline-derived CDR1 and CDR2 are SGHVS and FNYEAQ. The CDR3 has 16 residues. The junction had 6 bases not matched to a gene; V was cut back by 1 base and J by 0 bases.

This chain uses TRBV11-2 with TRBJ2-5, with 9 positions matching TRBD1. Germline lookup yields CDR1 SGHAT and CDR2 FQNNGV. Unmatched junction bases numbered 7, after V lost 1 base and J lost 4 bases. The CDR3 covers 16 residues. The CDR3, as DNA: TGTGCCAGCAGCTTAGCTGGGACAGGGCTTGTAGAGACCCAGTACTTC. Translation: CASSLAGTGLVETQYF. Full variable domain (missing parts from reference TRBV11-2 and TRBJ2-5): EAGVAQSPRYKIIEKRQSVAFWCNPISGHATLYWYQQILGQGPKLLIQFQNNGVVDDSQLPKDRFSAERLKGVDSTLKIQPAKLEDSAVYLCASSLAGTGLVETQYFGPGTRLLVL.

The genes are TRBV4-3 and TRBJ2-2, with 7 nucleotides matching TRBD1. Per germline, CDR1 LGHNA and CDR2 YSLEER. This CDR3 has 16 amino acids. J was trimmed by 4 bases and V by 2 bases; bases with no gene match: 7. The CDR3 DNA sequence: TGCGCCAGCAGCCAATCCGGGACAGTCCTCACCGGGGAGCTGTTTTTT. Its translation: CASSQSGTVLTGELFF.

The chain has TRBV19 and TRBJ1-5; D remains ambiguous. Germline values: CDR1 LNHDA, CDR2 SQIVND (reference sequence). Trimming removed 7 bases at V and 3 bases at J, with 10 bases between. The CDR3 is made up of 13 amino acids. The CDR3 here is CASTVEFNQPQHF. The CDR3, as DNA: TGTGCCAGTACAGTGGAGTTCAATCAGCCCCAGCATTTT.

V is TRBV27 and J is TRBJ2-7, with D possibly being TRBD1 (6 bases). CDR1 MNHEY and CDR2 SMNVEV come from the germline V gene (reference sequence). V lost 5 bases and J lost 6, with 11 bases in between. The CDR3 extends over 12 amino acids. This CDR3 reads CASSMPRGEQYF. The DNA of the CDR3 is TGTGCCAGCAGTATGCCCAGGGGCGAGCAGTACTTC.

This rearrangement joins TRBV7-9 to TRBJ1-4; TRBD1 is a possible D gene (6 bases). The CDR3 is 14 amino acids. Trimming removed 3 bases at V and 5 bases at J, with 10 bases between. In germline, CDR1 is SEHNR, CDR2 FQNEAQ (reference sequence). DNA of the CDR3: TGTGCCAGCAGCTTCGGACAGAGGAATGAAAAACTGTTTTTT. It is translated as CASSFGQRNEKLFF.

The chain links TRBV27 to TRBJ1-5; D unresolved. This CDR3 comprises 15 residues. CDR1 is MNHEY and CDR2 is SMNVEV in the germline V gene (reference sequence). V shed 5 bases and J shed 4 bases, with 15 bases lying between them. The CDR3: CASSANIGRNQPQHF. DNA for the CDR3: TGTGCCAGCAGTGCGAATATAGGGAGAAATCAGCCCCAGCATTTT.

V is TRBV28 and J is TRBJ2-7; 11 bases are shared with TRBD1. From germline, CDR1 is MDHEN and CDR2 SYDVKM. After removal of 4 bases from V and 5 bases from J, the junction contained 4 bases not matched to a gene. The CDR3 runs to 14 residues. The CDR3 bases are TGTGCCAGCAGTTCTGGGACAGGGGGTGACGAGCAGTACTTC. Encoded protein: CASSSGTGGDEQYF.

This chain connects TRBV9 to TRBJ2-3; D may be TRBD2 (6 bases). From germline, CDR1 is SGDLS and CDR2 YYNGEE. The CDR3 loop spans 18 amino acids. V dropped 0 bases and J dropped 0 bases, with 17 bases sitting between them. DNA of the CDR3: TGTGCCAGCAGCGTAGAAGGTTGGGGGACTCCTAGCACAGATACGCAGTATTTT. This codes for CASSVEGWGTPSTDTQYF.

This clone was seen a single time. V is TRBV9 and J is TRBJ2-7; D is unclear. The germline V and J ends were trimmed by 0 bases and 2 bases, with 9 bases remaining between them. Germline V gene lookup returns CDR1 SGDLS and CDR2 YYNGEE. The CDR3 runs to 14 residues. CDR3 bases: TGTGCCAGCAGCGTAGGAGGCGTTACCTACGAGCAGTACTTC. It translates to CASSVGGVTYEQYF.

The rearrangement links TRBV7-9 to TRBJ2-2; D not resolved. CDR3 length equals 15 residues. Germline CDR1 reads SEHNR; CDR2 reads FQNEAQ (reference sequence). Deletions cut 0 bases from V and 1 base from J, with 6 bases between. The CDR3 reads CASSLAQWNTGELFF. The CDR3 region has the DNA TGTGCCAGCAGCTTAGCCCAGTGGAACACCGGGGAGCTGTTTTTT.

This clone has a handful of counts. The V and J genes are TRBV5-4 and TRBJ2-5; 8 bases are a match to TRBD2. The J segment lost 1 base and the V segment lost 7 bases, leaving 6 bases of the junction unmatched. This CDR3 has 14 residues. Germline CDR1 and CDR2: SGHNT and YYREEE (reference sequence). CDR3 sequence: CASGREVGQETQYF. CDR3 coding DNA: TGTGCCAGCGGGCGGGAGGTGGGCCAAGAGACCCAGTACTTC.

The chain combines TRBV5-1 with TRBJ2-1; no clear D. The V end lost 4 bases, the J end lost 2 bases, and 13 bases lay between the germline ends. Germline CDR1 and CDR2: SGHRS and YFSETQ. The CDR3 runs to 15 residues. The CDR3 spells CASSVQSSAYNEQFF. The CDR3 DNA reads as TGCGCCAGCAGCGTGCAGTCATCAGCCTACAATGAGCAGTTCTTC. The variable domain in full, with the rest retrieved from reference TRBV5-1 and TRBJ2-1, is KAGVTQTPRYLIKTRGQQVTLSCSPISGHRSVSWYQQTPGQGLQFLFEYFSETQRNKGNFPGRFSGRQFSNSRSEMNVSTLELGDSALYLCASSVQSSAYNEQFFGPGTRLTVL.

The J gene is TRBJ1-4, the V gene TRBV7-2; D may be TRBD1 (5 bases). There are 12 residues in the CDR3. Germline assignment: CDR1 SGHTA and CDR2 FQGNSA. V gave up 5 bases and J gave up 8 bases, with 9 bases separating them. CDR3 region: CASSGGGEKLFF. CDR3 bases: TGTGCCAGCAGCGGGGGAGGGGAAAAACTGTTTTTT. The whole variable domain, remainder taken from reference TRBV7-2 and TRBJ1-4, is GAGVSQSPSNKVTEKGKDVELRCDPISGHTALYWYRQSLGQGLEFLIYFQGNSAPDKSGLPSDRFSAERTGGSVSTLTIQRTQQEDSAVYLCASSGGGEKLFFGSGTQLSVL.

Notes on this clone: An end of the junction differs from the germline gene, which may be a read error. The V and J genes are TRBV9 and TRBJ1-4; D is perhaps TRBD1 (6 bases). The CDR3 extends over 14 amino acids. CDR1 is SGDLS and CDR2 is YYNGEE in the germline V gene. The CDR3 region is CASGVEQGLGKLFF. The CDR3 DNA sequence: TGTGCCAGCGGCGTTGAACAGGGTCTTGGAAAACTGTTTTTT.